One and the same sample provided the 27 T cell receptor beta chains below, sequenced in a study of T cell responses to AZD1222 COVID-19 vaccine. Method: immunoSEQ multiplex PCR; TCRdb's copy keeps in-frame clones and lacks some. This sample yields about 97,000 clones, of which 70% to 90% are seen a single time; around 1.5% belongs to the top ten. The sequencing used peripheral blood, collected on day 0 of AZD1222 vaccination. Receptor source: an adult in good health.

The chain carries TRBV19 and TRBJ1-1; D is possibly TRBD1 (6 bases). The CDR3 has 14 residues. Germline values: CDR1 LNHDA, CDR2 SQIVND (reference sequence). Trimming removed 7 bases at V and 1 base at J, with 13 bases between. The CDR3 spells CASMQGLRNTEAFF. The CDR3 coding sequence is TGTGCCAGTATGCAGGGGCTTCGGAACACTGAAGCTTTCTTT.

In this sample, this clone turned up a few times. V gene TRBV2 combines with J gene TRBJ1-2; D is ambiguous. The CDR3 totals 13 residues. Germline V gives CDR1 SNHLY, CDR2 FYNNEI. V was cut by 3 bases and J by 8 bases, with 13 bases left in between. The CDR3 loop reads CASSESEVEGYTF. CDR3 sequence (DNA): TGTGCCAGCAGTGAGTCTGAGGTCGAGGGCTACACCTTC.

In its sample, this clone was seen a few times. The chain combines TRBV7-3 with TRBJ1-1; possible D gene TRBD1, 5 bases. CDR3 length: 14 amino acids. The germline V gene encodes CDR1 SGHTA and CDR2 FQGTGA. V was pared by 5 bases and J by 1 base, with 11 bases between. CDR3 sequence: CASSLGTANTEAFF. The CDR3, as DNA: TGTGCCAGCAGCCTAGGGACGGCGAACACTGAAGCTTTCTTT.

The J gene is TRBJ2-5, the V gene TRBV4-3; D not certain. The germline V gene has CDR1 LGHNA and CDR2 YSLEER. Trimming stripped 1 base from V and 1 base from J, with 10 bases between. CDR3 length equals 15 residues. DNA for the CDR3: TGCGCCAGCAGCCAAGCTCCAGCGCCCCAAGAGACCCAGTACTTC. As protein: CASSQAPAPQETQYF.

V and J are TRBV6-6 and TRBJ1-5; D perhaps matches TRBD1 (6 bases). CDR3 size: 16 residues. The V and J ends lost 0 bases and 3 bases respectively, with 12 bases between them. Germline CDR1 is MNHNY and CDR2 is SVGAGI (reference sequence). CDR3 region: CASSYSAQGNNQPQHF. Written as DNA, the CDR3 is TGTGCCAGCAGTTACTCAGCACAGGGAAACAATCAGCCCCAGCATTTT.

The CDR3 DNA is TGTGCCAGTAGTATTTCGCCGAACACTGAAGCTTTCTTT. It encodes CASSISPNTEAFF. The chain recombines TRBV19 with TRBJ1-1; D is unresolved. The CDR3 is made up of 13 amino acids. CDR1 and CDR2 from the germline V gene are LNHDA and SQIVND (reference sequence). Trimming took off 3 bases at V and 1 base at J, with 6 bases between the two ends. The variable domain in full, with the rest retrieved from reference TRBV19 and TRBJ1-1, is DGGITQSPKYLFRKEGQNVTLSCEQNLNHDAMYWYRQDPGQGLRLIYYSQIVNDFQKGDIAEGYSVSREKKESFPLTVTSAQKNPTAFYLCASSISPNTEAFFGQGTRLTVV.

V and J are TRBV7-2 and TRBJ2-1, with 9 nucleotides matching TRBD2. V shed 5 bases, J shed 9 bases, and the junction held 11 bases outside the gene matches. Germline V lookup: CDR1 SGHTA, CDR2 FQGNSA. The CDR3 runs to 15 residues. The CDR3: CASSRGASGISEQFF. The CDR3 DNA reads TGTGCCAGCAGCAGGGGGGCTAGCGGGATCAGTGAGCAGTTCTTC.

This rearrangement joins TRBV20-1 to TRBJ1-4; D is undetermined. The germline V and J ends were trimmed by 1 base and 8 bases, with 5 bases remaining between them. Germline V gives CDR1 DFQATT, CDR2 SNEGSKA (reference sequence). The CDR3 has 11 amino acids. The CDR3 region is CSARVKEKLFF. CDR3 sequence (DNA): TGCAGTGCTAGAGTGAAGGAAAAACTGTTTTTT.

The V and J genes are TRBV6-2 or TRBV6-3 and TRBJ2-7, with 13 bases matching TRBD2. Germline V CDR1 and CDR2: MNHEY, SVGEGT. The CDR3 runs to 16 residues. The junction had 7 bases not matched to a gene; V was cut back by 5 bases and J by 3 bases. The CDR3 sequence is CASSDARTSGGYEQYF. DNA for the CDR3: TGTGCCAGCAGTGACGCTCGGACTAGCGGGGGCTACGAGCAGTACTTC.

This clone was counted a single time. The CDR3 bases are TGTGCCAGCACCCTAGGGCAGACTGAAGCTTTCTTT. Translated, it gives CASTLGQTEAFF. The V call is TRBV2, the J call TRBJ1-1; D remains unclear. The CDR3 spans 12 residues. Trimming stripped 7 bases from V and 5 bases from J, with 11 bases between. Germline loops: CDR1 SNHLY, CDR2 FYNNEI.

This chain connects TRBV7-2 to TRBJ1-2; D gene unclear. V was trimmed by 0 bases and J by 0 bases, leaving 8 bases between them. The CDR3 has 15 residues. Germline CDR1 is SGHTA and CDR2 is FQGNSA. CDR3 sequence (DNA): TGTGCCAGCAGCTTAGCGAGAGGTGCTAACTATGGCTACACCTTC. It specifies CASSLARGANYGYTF. Supplemented by reference TRBV7-2 and TRBJ1-2, the full variable domain reads GAGVSQSPSNKVTEKGKDVELRCDPISGHTALYWYRQSLGQGLEFLIYFQGNSAPDKSGLPSDRFSAERTGGSVSTLTIQRTQQEDSAVYLCASSLARGANYGYTFGSGTRLTVV.

This sequence joins TRBV3-1 (or the pseudogene TRBV3-2) and TRBJ2-3, with D maybe TRBD1 (5 bases). Trimming cost V 2 bases and J 5 bases, with 8 bases left between them. The CDR3 has 13 residues. CDR1 is LGHDT and CDR2 is YNNKEL in the germline V gene (reference sequence). DNA of the CDR3: TGTGCCAGCAGCCAAACCAGGGAAGATACGCAGTATTTT. It encodes CASSQTREDTQYF.

The chain employs TRBV27 and TRBJ2-5; no reliable D call. The CDR3 extends over 14 amino acids. Germline CDR1 MNHEY, CDR2 SMNVEV (reference sequence). V lost 7 bases and J lost 1, with 13 bases in between. The CDR3 loop is CASNEVGPQETQYF. The CDR3 nucleotides are TGTGCCAGCAACGAAGTTGGGCCCCAAGAGACCCAGTACTTC.

The chain joins TRBV11-2 to TRBJ2-5, with D unresolved. V dropped 3 bases and J dropped 4 bases, with 6 bases sitting between them. The V gene's germline CDR1 is SGHAT and CDR2 FQNNGV. The CDR3 extends over 12 amino acids. CDR3 DNA sequence: TGTGCCAGCAGCTTGGGTCGAGAGACCCAGTACTTC. As protein: CASSLGRETQYF.

The rearrangement joins TRBV30 to TRBJ1-1; no firm D call. CDR1 is GTSNPN and CDR2 is SVGIG in the germline V gene (reference sequence). V lost 0 bases and J lost 5, with 13 bases in between. The CDR3 contains 14 residues. The CDR3 DNA follows: TGTGCCTGGAGTGTAGGGAGGAGGAAAACTGAAGCTTTCTTT. Protein: CAWSVGRRKTEAFF.

V usage is TRBV29-1 and J usage is TRBJ2-1; 7 nucleotides agree with TRBD1. V lost 7 bases and J lost 7; bases outside the gene matches: 10. Per germline, CDR1 SQVTM and CDR2 ANQGSEA. This CDR3 spans 13 amino acids. The CDR3 sequence is CSAETGTANEQFF. CDR3 nucleotides: TGCAGCGCCGAAACCGGGACAGCTAATGAGCAGTTCTTC.

This clone was picked up one time. The chain combines TRBV30 with TRBJ2-2; 9 nucleotides align to TRBD2. Germline V gene lookup returns CDR1 GTSNPN and CDR2 SVGIG (reference sequence). V was pared by 2 bases and J by 7 bases, with 11 bases of the junction left unmatched. The CDR3 has 16 amino acids. Here the CDR3 reads CAWSPVVSREGGELFF. The CDR3 DNA is TGTGCCTGGAGTCCTGTGGTCTCGCGGGAGGGCGGGGAGCTGTTTTTT.

The table lists this clone with a few counts. This chain joins TRBV5-1 and TRBJ1-1; D not certain. V lost 0 bases, J lost 2 bases, and 5 bases lay in between. The CDR3 is made up of 13 amino acids. CDR1 and CDR2 from the germline V gene are SGHRS and YFSETQ. CDR3 DNA sequence: TGCGCCAGCAGCTTGGGGCTTAACACTGAAGCTTTCTTT. It encodes CASSLGLNTEAFF.

The rearrangement links TRBV28 to TRBJ1-5; the D is unclear. Trimming stripped 6 bases from V and 8 bases from J, with 29 bases between. The CDR3 spans 18 residues. Germline-derived CDR1 and CDR2 are MDHEN and SYDVKM. The CDR3 DNA follows: TGTGCCAGCAGCCCCGCGGGTGCGACTTCCCTTCAGCTAAAGCCCCAGCATTTT. Translating gives CASSPAGATSLQLKPQHF.

This clone was seen once. The J gene is TRBJ2-2, the V gene TRBV9, with D uncertain. CDR3 size: 14 residues. Trimming took off 2 bases at V and 3 bases at J, with 8 bases between the two ends. CDR1 and CDR2 (germline): SGDLS, YYNGEE. The CDR3 sequence is CASSVRPDTGELFF. The CDR3 DNA sequence: TGTGCCAGCAGCGTGAGACCCGACACCGGGGAGCTGTTTTTT. The full variable domain, with the rest looked up from reference TRBV9 and TRBJ2-2, is DSGVTQTPKHLITATGQRVTLRCSPRSGDLSVYWYQQSLDQGLQFLIQYYNGEERAKGNILERFSAQQFPDLHSELNLSSLELGDSALYFCASSVRPDTGELFFGEGSRLTVL.

V is TRBV19 and J is TRBJ1-2; the D is unclear. Trimming left V 0 bases short and J 7 bases short, with 6 bases between. The CDR3 is 12 amino acids. CDR1 LNHDA and CDR2 SQIVND come from the germline V gene (reference sequence). The CDR3 coding sequence is TGTGCCAGTAGTATAGAGTCAGTTGGCTACACCTTC. Protein sequence: CASSIESVGYTF.

This sequence joins TRBV7-9 and TRBJ1-5; no definite D call. The V gene lost 4 bases and the J gene lost 3 bases, with 10 bases spanning the gap. Germline CDR1 reads SEHNR; CDR2 reads FQNEAQ (reference sequence). The CDR3 consists of 14 residues. The CDR3 nucleotides are TGTGCCAGCAGCTCAGCAGGTGACAATCAGCCCCAGCATTTT. This codes for CASSSAGDNQPQHF.

The chain has TRBV9 and TRBJ2-1; D remains ambiguous. V was shortened by 1 base and J by 0 bases, with 8 bases between the two germline ends. CDR1 is SGDLS and CDR2 is YYNGEE in the germline V gene. This CDR3 contains 15 residues. The CDR3 coding sequence is TGTGCCAGCAGCGTATCTGTGAGCTCCTACAATGAGCAGTTCTTC. Translated: CASSVSVSSYNEQFF.

The chain carries TRBV5-1 and TRBJ2-5; D tentatively reads TRBD1 or TRBD2 (5 bases each). CDR1 and CDR2 (germline): SGHRS, YFSETQ. The CDR3 has 15 residues. Trimming cost V 4 bases and J 1 base, with 14 bases left between them. The CDR3 DNA reads TGCGCCAGCAGCCCCGGATGGGGGATCCAAGAGACCCAGTACTTC. Its translation is CASSPGWGIQETQYF.

This sequence joins TRBV7-3 and TRBJ2-3; the match to TRBD2 covers 7 bases. Germline V CDR1 and CDR2: SGHTA, FQGTGA. Trimming at V came to 4 bases and at J to 0 bases, leaving 4 bases not matched to a gene. The CDR3 runs to 15 residues. CDR3 sequence (DNA): TGTGCCAGCAGCTCGAGCGGGATTAGCACAGATACGCAGTATTTT. Protein product: CASSSSGISTDTQYF.

The chain uses TRBV27 and TRBJ2-4, with a tentative D call TRBD2 (6 bases). The CDR3 runs to 15 residues. CDR1 and CDR2 from the germline V gene are MNHEY and SMNVEV (reference sequence). V was pared by 1 base and J by 2 bases, with 9 bases between. CDR3 sequence reads: CASSLFGRTKNIQYF. CDR3 coding DNA: TGTGCCAGCAGTTTATTCGGGAGAACCAAAAACATTCAGTACTTC.

J is TRBJ2-1 and V is TRBV27, with 10 bases fitting TRBD2. V shed 5 bases and J 7 bases; nucleotides not matched to a gene: 8. The CDR3 is 15 amino acids. Germline-derived CDR1 and CDR2 are MNHEY and SMNVEV (reference sequence). CDR3 protein: CASSPLAGVENEQFF. CDR3 coding DNA: TGTGCCAGCAGTCCTCTAGCGGGAGTAGAGAATGAGCAGTTCTTC.